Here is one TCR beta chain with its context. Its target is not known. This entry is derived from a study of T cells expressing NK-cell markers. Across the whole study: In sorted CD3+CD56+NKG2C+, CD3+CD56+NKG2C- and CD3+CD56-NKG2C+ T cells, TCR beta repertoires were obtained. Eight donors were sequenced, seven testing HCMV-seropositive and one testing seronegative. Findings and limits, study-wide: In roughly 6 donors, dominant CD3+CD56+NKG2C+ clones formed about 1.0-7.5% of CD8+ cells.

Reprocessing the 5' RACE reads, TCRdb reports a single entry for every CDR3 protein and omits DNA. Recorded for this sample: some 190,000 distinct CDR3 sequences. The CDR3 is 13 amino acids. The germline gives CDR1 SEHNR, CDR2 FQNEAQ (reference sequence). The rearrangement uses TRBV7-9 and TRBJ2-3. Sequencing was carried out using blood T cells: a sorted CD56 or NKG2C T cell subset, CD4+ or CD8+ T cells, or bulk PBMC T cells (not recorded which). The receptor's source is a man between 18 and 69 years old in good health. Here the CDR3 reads CASTSRSTDTQYF.